The 32 T cell receptor beta chains below were found in one sample sequenced in a study of Ad26.COV2.S vaccination and SARS-CoV-2 variants. Treatment noted: roughly 18 received Ad26.COV2.S at low or high dose, single or two shots; roughly five received placebo; per-sample allocation not given. The samples date from day 63 after the first vaccine or placebo injection. Profiled with immunoSEQ multiplex PCR; TCRdb holds only in-frame clones, not every one. The sample lists 300,000 to 400,000 clones; less than 90% were seen once. The source was peripheral blood, collected in a trial of Ad26.COV2.S vaccine versus placebo. The receptors were sampled from a person aged 18-65 years who received the Ad26.COV2.S COVID-19 vaccine or a placebo.

The chain employs TRBV7-2 and TRBJ1-2; TRBD1 matches 10 bases. The CDR3 contains 14 residues. Germline V gives CDR1 SGHTA, CDR2 FQGNSA. The J segment lost 4 bases and the V segment lost 8 bases, leaving 7 bases of the junction unmatched. CDR3 sequence: CASGGTGEVYGYTF. CDR3 nucleotide sequence: TGTGCCAGCGGGGGGACAGGGGAGGTCTATGGCTACACCTTC.

This rearrangement joins TRBV6-2 or TRBV6-3 to TRBJ1-5, with D perhaps matching TRBD1 (5 bases). CDR3 size: 14 residues. Trimming took off 2 bases at V and 3 bases at J, with 8 bases between the two ends. Germline assignment: CDR1 MNHEY and CDR2 SVGEGT. The CDR3 DNA reads as TGTGCCAGCAGTTACGGCAGGGTCAATCAGCCCCAGCATTTT. As protein: CASSYGRVNQPQHF.

This clone has more than one count but fewer than ten. This rearrangement joins TRBV28 to TRBJ1-4; 11 bases are shared with TRBD1. J was trimmed by 4 bases and V by 5 bases; bases with no gene match: 6. Germline CDR1 and CDR2: MDHEN and SYDVKM. The CDR3 extends over 16 amino acids. In DNA form, the CDR3 reads TGTGCCAGCAGTACCGGGACAGGGGGTTTTAATGAAAAACTGTTTTTT. Protein sequence: CASSTGTGGFNEKLFF. The full variable domain, completed using reference TRBV28 and TRBJ1-4, is DVKVTQSSRYLVKRTGEKVFLECVQDMDHENMFWYRQDPGLGLRLIYFSYDVKMKEKGDIPEGYSVSREKKERFSLILESASTNQTSMYLCASSTGTGGFNEKLFFGSGTQLSVL.

The sample holds a few counts of this clone. This chain links TRBV11-2 with TRBJ2-7; maybe TRBD2 (7 bases). The CDR3 covers 16 residues. Germline CDR1 and CDR2: SGHAT and FQNNGV. V lost 5 bases to trimming and J lost 0 bases, with 17 bases between them. The CDR3 loop reads CASSPRSAGASYEQYF. The CDR3 bases are TGTGCCAGCAGCCCCCGGTCGGCGGGGGCCTCCTACGAGCAGTACTTC. Based on the CDR3 plus reference TRBV11-2 and TRBJ2-7, the full variable domain is EAGVAQSPRYKIIEKRQSVAFWCNPISGHATLYWYQQILGQGPKLLIQFQNNGVVDDSQLPKDRFSAERLKGVDSTLKIQPAKLEDSAVYLCASSPRSAGASYEQYFGPGTRLTVT.

The V gene is TRBV14, the J gene TRBJ2-1; weak D call: TRBD2 (6 bases). The CDR3 loop spans 18 amino acids. In germline, CDR1 is SGHDN, CDR2 FVKESK. Trimming shortened V by 4 bases and J by 2 bases, and 21 bases separated the two germline ends. The CDR3 protein is CASSPPPDVASAYNEQFF. DNA for the CDR3: TGTGCCAGCAGCCCTCCTCCGGACGTGGCTAGCGCCTACAATGAGCAGTTCTTC.

This rearrangement joins TRBV7-2 to TRBJ2-2, with a possible D match to TRBD1 (6 bases). CDR1 and CDR2 from the germline V gene are SGHTA and FQGNSA. This CDR3 spans 16 amino acids. V lost 4 bases and J 3 bases, leaving 15 bases between the germline ends. The CDR3 DNA sequence: TGTGCCAGCAGCTCTATCCCAGGGGTCGACACCGGGGAGCTGTTTTTT. Its translation is CASSSIPGVDTGELFF.

The chain has TRBV6-5 and TRBJ1-5, with 10 positions matching TRBD1. This CDR3 has 15 amino acids. J gave up 6 bases and V 8 bases, and 10 bases lay outside the gene matches. Germline V lookup: CDR1 MNHEY, CDR2 SVGAGI. The CDR3 loop is CASLIRDRGVQPQHF. CDR3 nucleotides: TGTGCCAGCTTAATCCGGGACAGGGGCGTTCAGCCCCAGCATTTT.

This clone was seen just once. The chain couples TRBV21-1 to TRBJ1-2; TRBD1, the table's D call, was not compared with the DNA. TRBV21-1 is a pseudogene locus. The CDR3 sequence is 13 residues long. The CDR3 is CASSKGRNYGYTF. Here the CDR3 DNA reads TGTGCCAGCAGCAAGGGCAGAAACTATGGCTACACCTTC.

The chain uses TRBV3-1 (or the pseudogene TRBV3-2) and TRBJ1-6; D unresolved. Between the trimmed V and J ends, which lost 6 bases and 4 bases, there was a span of 10 bases. Per germline, CDR1 LGHDT and CDR2 YNNKEL (reference sequence). This CDR3 region has 14 residues. This CDR3 reads CASSGAVYNSPLHF. DNA for the CDR3: TGTGCCAGCAGTGGCGCCGTTTATAATTCACCCCTCCACTTT.

The chain carries TRBV28 and TRBJ1-1, with TRBD1 identical over 9 bases. J lost 5 bases, V lost 6 bases, and 7 bases had no gene match. The CDR3 sequence is 14 residues long. Germline assignment: CDR1 MDHEN and CDR2 SYDVKM. CDR3 loop: CASRQQGAKTEAFF. The CDR3 nucleotides read TGTGCCAGCAGACAACAGGGGGCGAAAACTGAAGCTTTCTTT.

The chain carries TRBV2 and TRBJ1-5, with 10 bases that match TRBD1. J gave up 6 bases and V 3 bases, and 5 bases lay outside the gene matches. Germline V gene sequence: CDR1 SNHLY, CDR2 FYNNEI. The CDR3 is 15 amino acids. The CDR3 sequence is CASSDATGGSQPQHF. The CDR3 DNA reads as TGTGCCAGCAGTGACGCGACAGGGGGCAGTCAGCCCCAGCATTTT. Based on the CDR3 plus reference TRBV2 and TRBJ1-5, the full variable domain is EPEVTQTPSHQVTQMGQEVILRCVPISNHLYFYWYRQILGQKVEFLVSFYNNEISEKSEIFDDQFSVERPDGSNFTLKIRSTKLEDSAMYFCASSDATGGSQPQHFGDGTRLSIL.

This clone was counted once. The chain has TRBV10-3 and TRBJ1-2; 7 bases map to TRBD1. CDR3 length equals 14 residues. After removal of 7 bases from V and 4 bases from J, the junction contained 9 bases not matched to a gene. Germline CDR1 is ENHRY and CDR2 is SYGVKD. The CDR3 is CAIMVEGATYGYTF. CDR3 DNA sequence: TGTGCCATCATGGTAGAGGGGGCGACCTATGGCTACACCTTC.

This sequence joins TRBV19 and TRBJ2-5; the D gene is possibly TRBD2 (5 bases). Per germline, CDR1 LNHDA and CDR2 SQIVND (reference sequence). The CDR3 contains 13 residues. V was pared by 6 bases and J by 0 bases, with 8 bases between. The CDR3 region is CASRRENQETQYF. The CDR3 DNA sequence: TGTGCCAGTAGACGGGAAAACCAAGAGACCCAGTACTTC.

The rearrangement joins TRBV7-2 to TRBJ2-7; the D gene is possibly TRBD2 (5 bases). This CDR3 has 15 residues. Looked up from germline, CDR1 is SGHTA and CDR2 is FQGNSA. V was pared by 2 bases and J by 5 bases, with 16 bases between. Here the CDR3 reads CASSLTAQRQNEQYF. The CDR3 nucleotides are TGTGCCAGCAGCTTAACTGCCCAGCGGCAGAACGAGCAGTACTTC.

The rearrangement uses TRBV28 and TRBJ2-7, with D maybe TRBD1 (6 bases). CDR1 and CDR2 from the germline V gene are MDHEN and SYDVKM. V was shortened by 5 bases and J by 2 bases, with 16 bases between the two germline ends. There are 15 residues in the CDR3. Here the CDR3 DNA reads TGTGCCAGCAGTCCCAGGACAGTAACTCCCTACGAGCAGTACTTC. Translation: CASSPRTVTPYEQYF.

The V call is TRBV5-4, the J call TRBJ1-2, with D perhaps matching TRBD1 (6 bases). CDR1 and CDR2 (germline): SGHNT, YYREEE (reference sequence). V was cut by 3 bases and J by 6 bases, with 21 bases left in between. The CDR3 length is 16 residues. CDR3 loop: CASSSVPEGGLNGYTF. The CDR3 nucleotides are TGTGCCAGCAGCTCCGTGCCGGAGGGGGGGTTGAATGGCTACACCTTC.

The V and J genes are TRBV7-9 and TRBJ2-1; 9 positions agree with TRBD2. CDR1 and CDR2 (germline): SEHNR, FQNEAQ (reference sequence). The V segment lost 10 bases and the J segment 6 bases; nucleotides outside the gene matches: 13. The CDR3 spans 15 residues. CDR3 region: CATHRSGTSPNEQFF. CDR3 DNA: TGTGCCACTCATAGATCGGGGACTAGCCCCAATGAGCAGTTCTTC. Drawing the rest from reference TRBV7-9 and TRBJ2-1, the complete variable domain is DTGVSQNPRHKITKRGQNVTFRCDPISEHNRLYWYRQTLGQGPEFLTYFQNEAQLEKSRLLSDRFSAERPKGSFSTLEIQRTEQGDSAMYLCATHRSGTSPNEQFFGPGTRLTVL.

The V gene is TRBV6-4, the J gene TRBJ1-1, with a weak D call TRBD1 (6 bases). Trimming shortened V by 8 bases and J by 3 bases, and 13 bases separated the two germline ends. The CDR3 contains 13 residues. Germline V gives CDR1 MRHNA, CDR2 SNTAGT. The CDR3 spells CASAQQGHTEAFF. CDR3 sequence (DNA): TGTGCCAGCGCACAACAGGGACACACTGAAGCTTTCTTT.

V gene TRBV7-6 combines with J gene TRBJ2-7; the match to TRBD1 covers 8 bases. The germline V gene has CDR1 SGHVS and CDR2 FNYEAQ. After removal of 4 bases from V and 5 bases from J, the junction contained 10 bases not matched to a gene. CDR3 size: 15 residues. The CDR3 spells CASSSRTGSGNEQYF. As DNA, the CDR3 is TGTGCCAGCAGCTCTCGGACAGGGAGTGGAAACGAGCAGTACTTC.

The chain uses TRBV7-9 and TRBJ2-7, with 7 positions matching TRBD2. V shed 3 bases, J shed 5 bases, and the junction held 4 bases outside the gene matches. This CDR3 region has 13 residues. Germline CDR1 reads SEHNR; CDR2 reads FQNEAQ (reference sequence). The CDR3 DNA sequence: TGTGCCAGCAGCTTGGCGGGAGCCGACGAGCAGTACTTC. Its translation is CASSLAGADEQYF.

The V gene is TRBV9, the J gene TRBJ1-1; 7 bases fit TRBD1. The trim removed 0 bases at V and 2 bases at J, leaving 10 bases unmatched. The CDR3 covers 17 residues. Germline assignment: CDR1 SGDLS and CDR2 YYNGEE. In DNA, the CDR3 is TGTGCCAGCAGCGTAGGCCCAACCGGGACAGTCAACACTGAAGCTTTCTTT. Amino acid sequence: CASSVGPTGTVNTEAFF.

This sequence joins TRBV19 and TRBJ1-2; D may be TRBD1 (6 bases). CDR3 size: 14 residues. The V end lost 3 bases, the J end lost 2 bases, and 10 bases lay between the germline ends. Germline lookup yields CDR1 LNHDA and CDR2 SQIVND (reference sequence). DNA for the CDR3: TGTGCCAGTAGTATGGCTAGGGGGAACTATGGCTACACCTTC. Its translation: CASSMARGNYGYTF.

The rearrangement joins TRBV7-9 to TRBJ2-3, with D hard to call. Germline loops: CDR1 SEHNR, CDR2 FQNEAQ (reference sequence). This CDR3 region has 14 residues. The V gene lost 5 bases and the J gene lost 4 bases, with 13 bases spanning the gap. CDR3 loop: CASSPDIPADTQYF. As DNA, the CDR3 is TGTGCCAGCAGCCCAGACATCCCCGCAGATACGCAGTATTTT.

The genes are TRBV6-2 or TRBV6-3 and TRBJ1-6, with unresolved D. CDR1 is MNHEY and CDR2 is SVGEGT in the germline V gene. The CDR3 length is 15 residues. Trimming took off 4 bases at V and 8 bases at J, with 15 bases between the two ends. CDR3 region: CASSSEGLVDSPLHF. CDR3 nucleotide sequence: TGTGCCAGCAGTTCGGAAGGGCTGGTAGATTCACCCCTCCACTTT.

The V gene is TRBV18, the J gene TRBJ2-3, with D perhaps TRBD2 (6 bases). This CDR3 region has 14 residues. CDR1 and CDR2 from the germline V gene are KGHSH and LQKENI. Trimming removed 4 bases at V and 2 bases at J, with 10 bases between. CDR3 in DNA: TGTGCCAGCTCACGGGACTCCGACACAGATACGCAGTATTTT. This encodes CASSRDSDTDTQYF.

This clone appeared once. The chain carries TRBV4-2 and TRBJ2-7; D uncertain. The germline V gene has CDR1 LGHNA and CDR2 YNFKEQ. V lost 3 bases to trimming and J lost 0 bases, with 9 bases between them. The CDR3 has 14 amino acids. CDR3 nucleotide sequence: TGTGCCAGCAGCCAGCAGGTCTACTCCTACGAGCAGTACTTC. This codes for CASSQQVYSYEQYF.

This clone occurred a few times. V usage is TRBV28 and J usage is TRBJ1-2; D ambiguous. V lost 1 base, J lost 9 bases, and 18 bases lay in between. The CDR3 extends over 15 amino acids. Germline lookup yields CDR1 MDHEN and CDR2 SYDVKM. CDR3 nucleotides: TGTGCCAGCAGTTTATTGGAACACGTAAAGCTTAGCTACACCTTC. Residues: CASSLLEHVKLSYTF.

The V and J genes are TRBV7-9 and TRBJ2-1; 7 bases map to TRBD2. Germline V gene data show CDR1 as SEHNR and CDR2 as FQNEAQ (reference sequence). The trim removed 4 bases at V and 5 bases at J, leaving 11 bases unmatched. The CDR3 is made up of 16 amino acids. DNA for the CDR3: TGTGCCAGCAGCTCGTTTTGGGGGAGGGCCCACAATGAGCAGTTCTTC. Amino acids: CASSSFWGRAHNEQFF.

The count of this clone is one. The chain uses TRBV28 and TRBJ1-1, with D unclear. V was cut by 1 base and J by 6 bases, with 3 bases left in between. From germline, CDR1 is MDHEN and CDR2 SYDVKM. The CDR3 covers 11 residues. The CDR3 bases are TGTGCCAGCAGTTTATCCCCTGAAGCTTTCTTT. Protein product: CASSLSPEAFF.

With respect to this clone: The same CDR3 is also encoded by other DNA sequences in this sample. This sequence joins TRBV25-1 and TRBJ2-7; tentatively, D is TRBD1 or TRBD2 (5 bases each). The germline V gene encodes CDR1 MGHDK and CDR2 SYGVNS. The CDR3 is 13 residues long. V lost 5 bases and J 3 bases, leaving 11 bases between the germline ends. The CDR3 spells CASSSGTDYEQYF. The CDR3 nucleotides read TGTGCCAGCAGTTCTGGGACGGACTACGAGCAGTACTTC.

The chain joins TRBV27 to TRBJ2-1; 7 nucleotides align to TRBD2. The V segment lost 6 bases and the J segment 8 bases; nucleotides outside the gene matches: 10. There are 14 residues in the CDR3. Germline CDR1 is MNHEY and CDR2 is SMNVEV (reference sequence). As DNA, the CDR3 is TGTGCCAGCAGACTCGGGACTATAGTCTATGAGCAGTTCTTC. Translated, it gives CASRLGTIVYEQFF.

The J gene is TRBJ2-1, the V gene TRBV25-1; perhaps TRBD2 as D (7 bases). The germline V gene encodes CDR1 MGHDK and CDR2 SYGVNS. V lost 6 bases to trimming and J lost 3 bases, with 15 bases between them. The CDR3 runs 15 residues. The CDR3 spells CASRPGGGNYNEQFF. The CDR3 bases are TGTGCCAGCAGACCGGGGGGCGGGAACTACAATGAGCAGTTCTTC.